Below, 9 T cell receptor beta chains from the same sample are listed, as sequenced in a study of shared clonotypes between healthy human individuals. The protocol was immunoSEQ multiplex PCR, while the TCRdb copy is restricted to in-frame clones and leaves out a portion. Among some 1,100,000 clones listed, about 84% were seen once. The material sequenced was memory CD4+ T cells from PBMCs. Subset defined: CD45RA-negative fraction. The receptors derive from a man aged 18 to 29 in good health. Some clones in this sample may be carry-over from other donors' samples.

This rearrangement joins TRBV25-1 to TRBJ2-3; 12 bases fit TRBD2. Germline V gene sequence: CDR1 MGHDK, CDR2 SYGVNS. V trimming: 4 bases; J trimming: 5 bases; junction bases outside the gene matches: 7. The CDR3 has 16 amino acids. The CDR3: CASSGRLAGAGDTQYF. The CDR3 DNA is TGTGCCAGCAGTGGACGACTAGCGGGAGCGGGAGATACGCAGTATTTT.

The chain couples TRBV5-1 to TRBJ2-7, with no clear D. Trimming pared 2 bases from V and 12 bases from J, leaving 12 bases between. This CDR3 has 11 residues. In germline, CDR1 is SGHRS, CDR2 YFSETQ. The CDR3 protein is CASSFLVRRYF. Written as DNA, the CDR3 is TGCGCCAGCAGCTTCCTGGTCCGGCGGTACTTC.

This clone was counted a single time. The chain uses TRBV7-2 and TRBJ1-4; D is possibly TRBD1 (6 bases). The CDR3 loop spans 14 amino acids. Looked up from germline, CDR1 is SGHTA and CDR2 is FQGNSA. V dropped 1 base and J dropped 3 bases, with 6 bases sitting between them. The CDR3 spells CASSLGQANEKLFF. CDR3 sequence (DNA): TGTGCCAGCAGCTTAGGACAGGCTAATGAAAAACTGTTTTTT.

This chain joins TRBV6-6 and TRBJ1-2; possible D gene TRBD1, 5 bases. The ends were cut back, 0 bases at V and 3 bases at J, with 8 bases in the middle. Per the germline V gene, CDR1 is MNHNY and CDR2 is SVGAGI (reference sequence). CDR3 length equals 14 residues. CDR3: CASSYSSRDYGYTF. CDR3 sequence (DNA): TGTGCCAGCAGTTACTCGAGCAGGGACTATGGCTACACCTTC.

The chain carries TRBV5-1 and TRBJ2-1; D possibly corresponds to TRBD1 (7 bases). CDR3 size: 14 residues. Trimming removed 3 bases at V and 7 bases at J, with 14 bases between. Germline CDR1 SGHRS, CDR2 YFSETQ. CDR3 in DNA: TGCGCCAGCAGCTGGGGGGACAGTATTAATGAGCAGTTCTTC. It codes for CASSWGDSINEQFF.

This clone was seen a handful of times. The chain links TRBV30 to TRBJ1-5; TRBD1 might be the D (5 bases). Germline V lookup: CDR1 GTSNPN, CDR2 SVGIG (reference sequence). The CDR3 is 13 residues long. Trimming removed 3 bases at V and 2 bases at J, with 8 bases between. CDR3 sequence reads: CAWRGERNQPQHF. CDR3 sequence (DNA): TGTGCCTGGAGGGGGGAGCGCAATCAGCCCCAGCATTTT.

Only one count was recorded for this clone. The chain has TRBV2 and TRBJ2-7, with a weak D call TRBD2 (6 bases). CDR1 SNHLY and CDR2 FYNNEI come from the germline V gene. V lost 4 bases, J lost 3 bases, and 16 bases lay in between. The CDR3 runs 15 residues. In nucleotides, the CDR3 is TGTGCCAGCAGTGCCGGCCGGGACTCTATCTACGAGCAGTACTTC. The encoded protein is CASSAGRDSIYEQYF.

The rearrangement joins TRBV28 to TRBJ2-3; 11 bases line up with TRBD2. The CDR3 is made up of 14 amino acids. J lost 8 bases, V lost 6 bases, and 7 bases had no gene match. Germline values: CDR1 MDHEN, CDR2 SYDVKM. The CDR3 loop reads CASRDQGLAGTQYF. The CDR3 nucleotides are TGTGCCAGCAGGGACCAAGGACTAGCGGGTACGCAGTATTTT.

In this sample, this clone turned up a few times. This chain uses TRBV28 with TRBJ2-2, with D maybe TRBD2 (5 bases). V was cut by 7 bases and J by 4 bases, with 19 bases left in between. CDR3 length equals 16 residues. The germline V gene has CDR1 MDHEN and CDR2 SYDVKM. CDR3 sequence: CASIPGKAGGTGELFF. The CDR3 DNA reads as TGTGCCAGCATCCCGGGGAAAGCCGGCGGCACCGGGGAGCTGTTTTTT.